This TCR beta chain was captured by sequencing in a study of blood T cell repertoires in COVID-19. Study overall: The cDNA or gDNA used as material had been derived from T cells, B-cell-depleted T cells, or PBMCs.

Only in-frame clones appear in the TCRdb table, and some are missing; sequencing was by immunoSEQ multiplex PCR. Among roughly 120,000 clones listed, around 68% were seen once. The germline CDR1 and CDR2 sequences are ENHRY and SYGVKD. The CDR3 runs 14 residues. The V gene lost 3 bases and the J gene lost 7 bases, with 13 bases spanning the gap. The receptor comes from a woman aged 55-69 years with acute or convalescent COVID-19. V gene TRBV10-3 combines with J gene TRBJ2-1; a possible D gene is TRBD2 (7 bases). Sequences were obtained from peripheral blood. This CDR3 reads CAISDSKGGNEQFF. The CDR3 DNA reads as TGTGCCATCAGTGACTCTAAGGGGGGGAATGAGCAGTTCTTC.